This TCR beta chain was sequenced for a study of T-cell reconstitution after alpha-beta-depleted transplantation in children. V was clipped by 3 bases and J by 2 bases; unmatched bases: 2. From germline, CDR1 is SGHRS and CDR2 YFSETQ. The CDR3 runs to 16 residues. During its preparation, the TCRbeta library received unique molecular identifiers. Via MiXCR, TCRdb re-called the PCR reads, giving one row per CDR3 protein. The table has about 130,000 distinct CDR3 sequences, around 9.8% seen once. The starting material was PBMCs, mostly from graft donor cells, obtained 180 days after TCRalphabeta/CD19-depleted stem cell transplant. The sequence derives from a girl younger than two who had a stem cell transplant for combined immunodeficiency, so the T cells may come from the graft donor. This sequence joins TRBV5-1 and TRBJ2-1; TRBD2 matches at 13 bases. The CDR3 loop is CASSSGLAGAYNEQFF. The DNA for the CDR3 is TGCGCCAGCAGCTCTGGACTAGCGGGAGCCTACAATGAGCAGTTCTTC.